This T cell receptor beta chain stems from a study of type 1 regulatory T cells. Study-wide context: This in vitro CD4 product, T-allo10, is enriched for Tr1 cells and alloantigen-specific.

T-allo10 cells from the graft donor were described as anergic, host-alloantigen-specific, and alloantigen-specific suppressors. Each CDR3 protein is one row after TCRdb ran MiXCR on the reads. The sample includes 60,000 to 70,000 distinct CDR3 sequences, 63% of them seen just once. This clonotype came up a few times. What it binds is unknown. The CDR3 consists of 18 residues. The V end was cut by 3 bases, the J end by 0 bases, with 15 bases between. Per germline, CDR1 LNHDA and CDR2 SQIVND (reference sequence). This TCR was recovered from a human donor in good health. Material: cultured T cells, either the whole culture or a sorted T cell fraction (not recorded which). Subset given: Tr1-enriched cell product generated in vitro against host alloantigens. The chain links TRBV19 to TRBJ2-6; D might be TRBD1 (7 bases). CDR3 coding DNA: TGTGCCAGTAGTATTCAATCAGGGGGGAGCTCTGGGGCCAACGTCCTGACTTTC. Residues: CASSIQSGGSSGANVLTF.